The 19 T cell receptor beta chains below all came from one sample that was sequenced in a study of CD8+CD57+ T cells in acquired aplastic anemia. Whoever was chosen for sequencing had shown CD8+CD57+ cell expansion by flow cytometry. The use of genomic DNA as template underpinned the TCR beta VDJ and CDR3 profiling. TCRdb redid the calling of the reads with MiXCR, one entry per CDR3 protein. This table has roughly 160,000 distinct CDR3 sequences, over 70% appearing once. Sequencing was carried out using sorted CD4+, CD8+, or CD8+CD57+ T cells (not recorded which) from PBMCs. The receptors stem from a human donor with aplastic anemia.

Points on this clonotype: The conserved final phenylalanine or tryptophan is absent from the CDR3, which likely points to a read error. V is TRBV12-3 or TRBV12-4 and J is TRBJ2-7, with 12 positions matching TRBD1. The CDR3 runs 16 residues. With V trimmed by 7 bases and J by 5 bases, 12 bases remained unmatched. The CDR3: CASNLYGGTGGHEQYL. The CDR3 DNA sequence: TGTGCCAGCAACCTGTATGGGGGGACAGGGGGCCACGAGCAGTACCTC.

To note about this clonotype: One end of the junction does not line up with germline, which may come from a read error. This rearrangement joins TRBV10-3 to TRBJ2-1; 12 nucleotides match TRBD1. The germline CDR1 and CDR2 sequences are ENHRY and SYGVKD. There are 15 residues in the CDR3. The CDR3 bases are TGTGCCATGAGTGACGGGACAGGGGGCGGGGATGAGCAGTTCTTC. Translation gives CAMSDGTGGGDEQFF.

J is TRBJ1-2 and V is TRBV10-3; D is unclear. Germline loops: CDR1 ENHRY, CDR2 SYGVKD. The CDR3 contains 13 residues. With 9 bases removed from V and 2 bases from J, the gap between germline ends came to 13 bases. The CDR3 DNA reads TGTGCCATTGCGGACCTGGCCAACTATGGCTACACCTTC. It codes for CAIADLANYGYTF.

This clonotype occurred a few times. The V gene is TRBV29-1, the J gene TRBJ2-7; D remains unclear. Trimming shortened V by 6 bases and J by 3 bases, and 12 bases separated the two germline ends. CDR1 SQVTM and CDR2 ANQGSEA come from the germline V gene. This CDR3 has 12 amino acids. CDR3 sequence (DNA): TGCAGCGTCCCGCGTTACCTCTACGAGCAGTACTTC. It specifies CSVPRYLYEQYF.

V is TRBV19 and J is TRBJ2-7; 9 bases align to TRBD2. The junction had 5 bases not matched to a gene; V was cut back by 6 bases and J by 5 bases. There are 13 residues in the CDR3. Germline V gene lookup returns CDR1 LNHDA and CDR2 SQIVND (reference sequence). The CDR3 loop is CASRGAGGDEQYF. CDR3 bases: TGTGCCAGTAGGGGAGCGGGAGGTGACGAGCAGTACTTC.

This clonotype was detected once. The V and J genes are TRBV9 and TRBJ1-1; weak D call: TRBD1 (5 bases). This CDR3 has 18 residues. The germline gives CDR1 SGDLS, CDR2 YYNGEE. The V end lost 0 bases, the J end lost 1 base, and 19 bases lay between the germline ends. DNA of the CDR3: TGTGCCAGCAGCGTAGTAAGAGTAGGCACAGGACGGAACACTGAAGCTTTCTTT. The encoded protein is CASSVVRVGTGRNTEAFF.

This clonotype appeared once. The chain combines TRBV7-3 with TRBJ2-5; tentative D call: TRBD2 (5 bases). The ends were cut back, 4 bases at V and 5 bases at J, with 20 bases in the middle. The CDR3 loop spans 16 amino acids. Germline-derived CDR1 and CDR2 are SGHTA and FQGTGA. CDR3 sequence: CASSSQGSLTGETQYF. The CDR3 nucleotides read TGTGCCAGCAGCTCCCAAGGGAGCCTGACCGGGGAGACCCAGTACTTC.

The chain employs TRBV10-1 and TRBJ2-7; D may be TRBD1 or TRBD2 (6 bases each). In germline, CDR1 is WNHNN, CDR2 SYGVQD (reference sequence). Trimming took 2 bases from V and 5 from J, leaving 16 bases between them. The CDR3 runs to 15 residues. CDR3 residues: CASSERRGAINEQYF. The CDR3 bases are TGCGCCAGCAGTGAGCGGAGGGGGGCCATAAACGAGCAGTACTTC.

The genes are TRBV12-3 or TRBV12-4 and TRBJ1-5; D not certain. This CDR3 region has 17 residues. The V gene lost 5 bases and the J gene lost 3 bases, with 20 bases spanning the gap. CDR3 coding DNA: TGTGCCAGCAGTCTATCGAGCAGATTGGCCCCCAATCAGCCCCAGCATTTT. Translated, it gives CASSLSSRLAPNQPQHF.

The genes are TRBV19 and TRBJ2-7, with D tentatively TRBD2 (7 bases). CDR3 size: 18 residues. V gave up 1 base and J gave up 2 bases, with 21 bases separating them. The germline gives CDR1 LNHDA, CDR2 SQIVND (reference sequence). This CDR3 reads CASSIAVGGANGPYEQYF. CDR3 DNA sequence: TGTGCCAGTAGTATAGCTGTGGGGGGGGCAAATGGTCCCTACGAGCAGTACTTC.

J is TRBJ2-2 and V is TRBV29-1; D is unclear. The CDR3 contains 12 residues. CDR1 is SQVTM, CDR2 ANQGSEA, per germline. V was cut by 6 bases and J by 0 bases, with 5 bases left in between. CDR3 amino acids: CSVAANTGELFF. The DNA for the CDR3 is TGCAGCGTAGCCGCGAACACCGGGGAGCTGTTTTTT.

V is TRBV7-2 and J is TRBJ1-2; D gene uncertain. CDR3 length: 14 amino acids. Germline-derived CDR1 and CDR2 are SGHTA and FQGNSA. Trimming removed 0 bases at V and 6 bases at J, with 11 bases between. CDR3 loop: CASSLALEAHGYTF. DNA for the CDR3: TGTGCCAGCAGCTTAGCGTTGGAGGCCCATGGCTACACCTTC.

The chain joins TRBV25-1 to TRBJ1-4, with a possible D match to TRBD1 (5 bases). CDR3 length equals 14 residues. CDR1 and CDR2 (germline): MGHDK, SYGVNS. V gave up 5 bases and J gave up 5 bases, with 12 bases separating them. The CDR3 nucleotides read TGTGCCAGCAGTATGCGGGGGGGAAATGAAAAACTGTTTTTT. It translates to CASSMRGGNEKLFF.

This CDR3 reads CASSPWGNTIYF. The CDR3 region has the DNA TGTGCCAGCAGCCCATGGGGAAACACCATATATTTT. This chain uses TRBV7-2 with TRBJ1-3; D is uncertain. V lost 5 bases and J lost 4, with 6 bases in between. There are 12 residues in the CDR3. CDR1 SGHTA and CDR2 FQGNSA come from the germline V gene.

The rearrangement links TRBV19 to TRBJ1-1; tentatively, D is TRBD1 (6 bases). Germline V lookup: CDR1 LNHDA, CDR2 SQIVND (reference sequence). The CDR3 length is 14 residues. Trimming took 3 bases from V and 0 from J, leaving 8 bases between them. The CDR3 bases are TGTGCCAGTAGTATGGACAGCGTGAACACTGAAGCTTTCTTT. It encodes CASSMDSVNTEAFF.

The chain is built from TRBV10-3 and TRBJ1-6; no firm D call. The CDR3 contains 13 residues. The germline V gene encodes CDR1 ENHRY and CDR2 SYGVKD. V was clipped by 6 bases and J by 7 bases, with 10 bases between them. The DNA for the CDR3 is TGTGCCATCAGGGCGGGTGTGAATTCACCCCTCCACTTT. This gives the protein CAIRAGVNSPLHF.

This chain uses TRBV5-6 with TRBJ2-1; 8 positions agree with TRBD1. The CDR3 is made up of 17 amino acids. V shed 0 bases, J shed 5 bases, and the junction held 10 bases outside the gene matches. Germline CDR1 SGHDT, CDR2 YYEEEE. CDR3 nucleotide sequence: TGTGCCAGCAGCTTGGGGACAGGGACCTACCTTAACAATGAGCAGTTCTTC. It yields the protein CASSLGTGTYLNNEQFF. The complete variable domain, with remaining parts taken from reference TRBV5-6 and TRBJ2-1, reads DAGVTQSPTHLIKTRGQQVTLRCSPKSGHDTVSWYQQALGQGPQFIFQYYEEEERQRGNFPDRFSGHQFPNYSSELNVNALLLGDSALYLCASSLGTGTYLNNEQFFGPGTRLTVL.

This clonotype was recorded many times. The genes are TRBV6-1 and TRBJ1-2; TRBD1 is a possible D gene (5 bases). Trimming removed 3 bases from V and 0 bases from J, with 17 bases in between. The CDR3 extends over 17 amino acids. Germline V gives CDR1 MNHNS, CDR2 SASEGT. The CDR3 nucleotides are TGTGCCAGCAGTGAGGGGGACGGAATCTACTCTAACTATGGCTACACCTTC. Translating gives CASSEGDGIYSNYGYTF.

The gene calls are TRBV24-1 and TRBJ1-3, with a tentative D call TRBD1 (6 bases). Trimming pared 8 bases from V and 2 bases from J, leaving 15 bases between. CDR1 is KGHDR and CDR2 is SFDVKD in the germline V gene. The CDR3 is 15 amino acids. The CDR3 sequence: CATTGHNYTGNTIYF. The CDR3 DNA reads TGTGCCACCACGGGACACAACTATACTGGAAACACCATATATTTT.